This TCR beta chain is from a study of T cell repertoires in cytomegalovirus infection. Study context: CMV infection together with matching HLA type was indicated by public TCR beta signatures.

Study-wide findings and caveats: There were HLA-C-restricted CMV-specific TCR beta clonotypes dominating the ex vivo response. Using cumulative public TCR beta family frequency, the authors identified those who carried CMV together with the relevant HLA.

CDR1 is SEHNR and CDR2 is FQNEAQ in the germline V gene (reference sequence). The CDR3 has 15 residues. This clonotype was observed many times. Its antigen remains unidentified. The junction does not match germline at one end; this may be a read error. MiXCR was run by TCRdb on the reads, yielding one entry per CDR3 protein. The table includes about 260,000 distinct CDR3 sequences, roughly 9% detected once. The TCR originated in a human donor in good health (CMV status not recorded). Some clones in this sample may be carry-over from other donors' samples. The gene calls are TRBV7-9 and TRBJ2-2, with a tentative D call TRBD2 (5 bases). Sequencing used PBMCs. In nucleotides, the CDR3 is TGTGCCAGCAGCCTAGCCGGGCCCGACACCGGGGAGCTGTTTTTT. Its protein is CASSLAGPDTGELFF. Using reference TRBV7-9 and TRBJ2-2 for the parts outside the CDR3, the full variable domain is DTGVSQNPRHKITKRGQNVTFRCDPISEHNRLYWYRQTLGQGPEFLTYFQNEAQLEKSRLLSDRFSAERPKGSFSTLEIQRTEQGDSAMYLCASSLAGPDTGELFFGEGSRLTVL.